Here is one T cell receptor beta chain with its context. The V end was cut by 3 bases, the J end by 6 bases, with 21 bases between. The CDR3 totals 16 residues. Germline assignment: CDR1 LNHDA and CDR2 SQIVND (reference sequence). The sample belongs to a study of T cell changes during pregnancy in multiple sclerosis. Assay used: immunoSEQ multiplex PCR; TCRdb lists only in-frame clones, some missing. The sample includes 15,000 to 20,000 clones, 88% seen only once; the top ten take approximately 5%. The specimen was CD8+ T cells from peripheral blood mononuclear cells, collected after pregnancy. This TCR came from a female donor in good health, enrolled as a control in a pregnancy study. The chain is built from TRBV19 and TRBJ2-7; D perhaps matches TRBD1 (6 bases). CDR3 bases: TGTGCCAGTAGTATCCCCTCGGGACACTCCTTCACCGAGCAGTACTTC. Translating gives CASSIPSGHSFTEQYF. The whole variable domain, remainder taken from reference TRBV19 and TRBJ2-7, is DGGITQSPKYLFRKEGQNVTLSCEQNLNHDAMYWYRQDPGQGLRLIYYSQIVNDFQKGDIAEGYSVSREKKESFPLTVTSAQKNPTAFYLCASSIPSGHSFTEQYFGPGTRLTVT.